Each of the 21 T cell receptor beta chains below was sequenced from the same sample in a study of read filtering for tumor transcriptome and immune sequencing. From about 0.4 ug of RNA, a library with molecular barcoded alpha/delta and beta/gamma adaptors was made. TCRdb recomputed calls from the reads with MiXCR, one row per CDR3 protein. The sample carries roughly 500 distinct CDR3 sequences, 79% recorded once. Material for sequencing was a population of CD138-negative cells sorted from bone marrow. The receptors were sampled from a donor aged 40 or over with multiple myeloma. This table probably holds off-target reads from a library built for another chain.

This clonotype was observed a handful of times. V gene TRBV9 combines with J gene TRBJ2-1; D possibly corresponds to TRBD2 (6 bases). Trimming removed 4 bases at V and 9 bases at J, with 17 bases between. Germline CDR1 and CDR2: SGDLS and YYNGEE. CDR3 length equals 14 residues. CDR3: CASSPSSTSLEQFF. The CDR3 nucleotides read TGTGCCAGCAGCCCGTCTTCAACTAGCCTTGAGCAGTTCTTC.

The rearrangement uses TRBV6-5 and TRBJ2-7, with D tentatively TRBD2 (7 bases). Germline lookup yields CDR1 MNHEY and CDR2 SVGAGI. The CDR3 is 13 amino acids. Trimming took off 6 bases at V and 5 bases at J, with 14 bases between the two ends. The DNA of the CDR3 is TGTGCCAGCAGAAGGGGGGGAGGGGACGAGCAGTACTTC. Its translation: CASRRGGGDEQYF.

This sequence joins TRBV7-9 and TRBJ1-1, with a weak D call TRBD1 (5 bases). The CDR3 spans 14 residues. The germline V gene has CDR1 SEHNR and CDR2 FQNEAQ (reference sequence). Trimming pared 2 bases from V and 4 bases from J, leaving 11 bases between. CDR3 in DNA: TGTGCCAGCAGCTTATCCCAGGGCACCACTGAAGCTTTCTTT. As protein: CASSLSQGTTEAFF.

This clonotype was picked up one time. The chain combines TRBV24-1 with TRBJ1-4, with a weak D call TRBD1 (6 bases). V lost 4 bases to trimming and J lost 7 bases, with 18 bases between them. The germline gives CDR1 KGHDR, CDR2 SFDVKD. The CDR3 consists of 16 residues. CDR3 region: CATSELTGFISEKLFF. CDR3 nucleotide sequence: TGTGCCACCAGTGAACTAACAGGGTTTATAAGTGAAAAACTGTTTTTT.

The CDR3 is CASMDRVNTDTQYF. The CDR3 DNA reads TGTGCCAGCATGGACAGGGTTAACACAGATACGCAGTATTTT. The V gene is TRBV2, the J gene TRBJ2-3; 8 nucleotides align to TRBD1. The CDR3 contains 14 residues. Germline CDR1 SNHLY, CDR2 FYNNEI. V was pared by 7 bases and J by 2 bases, with 5 bases of the junction left unmatched.

The V call is TRBV7-8, the J call TRBJ2-7; either TRBD1 or TRBD2 may supply D (5 bases each). Germline lookup yields CDR1 SGHVS and CDR2 FQNEAQ. The germline V and J ends were trimmed by 0 bases and 2 bases, with 14 bases remaining between them. The CDR3 has 16 residues. CDR3 amino acids: CASSLAGLGETYEQYF. The CDR3 DNA is TGTGCCAGCAGCTTAGCTGGCCTGGGGGAAACCTACGAGCAGTACTTC. Complete variable domain (other parts from reference TRBV7-8 and TRBJ2-7): GAGVSQSPRYKVAKRGQDVALRCDPISGHVSLFWYQQALGQGPEFLTYFQNEAQLDKSGLPSDRFFAERPEGSVSTLKIQRTQQEDSAVYLCASSLAGLGETYEQYFGPGTRLTVT.

The rearrangement joins TRBV28 to TRBJ1-5, with TRBD1 matching over 12 bases. Germline CDR1 is MDHEN and CDR2 is SYDVKM. CDR3 length: 15 amino acids. J gave up 6 bases and V 5 bases, and 5 bases lay outside the gene matches. The CDR3 DNA sequence: TGTGCCAGCAGTCACCGGGACAGGGGGCTTCAGCCCCAGCATTTT. This codes for CASSHRDRGLQPQHF.

The sample holds one count of this clonotype. The genes are TRBV12-3 or TRBV12-4 and TRBJ2-5, with D possibly being TRBD1 or TRBD2 (6 bases each). This CDR3 is built from 16 residues. V lost 4 bases to trimming and J lost 5 bases, with 20 bases between them. CDR3 DNA: TGTGCCAGCAGTTGGAGGGGGTCTTCATCAATGGAGACCCAGTACTTC. Translation: CASSWRGSSSMETQYF.

The chain joins TRBV5-5 to TRBJ1-1, with D possibly TRBD1 on 5 matching bases. In germline, CDR1 is SGHKS, CDR2 YYEKEE (reference sequence). Deletions cut 4 bases from V and 3 bases from J, with 16 bases between. The CDR3 loop spans 15 amino acids. CDR3 bases: TGTGCCAGCAGCCCAAGGACTGGGGGAGACACTGAAGCTTTCTTT. Its protein is CASSPRTGGDTEAFF.

V gene TRBV29-1 combines with J gene TRBJ1-1, with D unclear. The CDR3 is 11 amino acids. V lost 1 base, J lost 9 bases, and 9 bases lay in between. Germline V gene sequence: CDR1 SQVTM, CDR2 ANQGSEA. CDR3 in DNA: TGCAGCGTTGAAGGGACTGGTAAAGCTTTCTTT. Amino acid sequence: CSVEGTGKAFF.

The gene calls are TRBV14 and TRBJ2-5, with D unclear. This CDR3 spans 11 amino acids. The germline gives CDR1 SGHDN, CDR2 FVKESK. Trimming removed 0 bases at V and 4 bases at J, with 0 bases between. CDR3 amino acids: CASSQEETQYF. CDR3 nucleotide sequence: TGTGCCAGCAGCCAAGAAGAGACCCAGTACTTC.

The J gene is TRBJ2-1, the V gene TRBV6-2 or TRBV6-3; no definite D call. V was cut by 2 bases and J by 12 bases, with 8 bases left in between. The CDR3 consists of 11 residues. The germline gives CDR1 MNHEY, CDR2 SVGEGT. The CDR3 DNA reads TGTGCCAGCAGTTACGTTTTCGGGCAGTTCTTC. This translates into CASSYVFGQFF.

The J gene is TRBJ2-1, the V gene TRBV18; the D gene could be TRBD1 or TRBD2 (5 bases each). Per germline, CDR1 KGHSH and CDR2 LQKENI. CDR3 length equals 14 residues. The V end was cut by 8 bases, the J end by 5 bases, with 16 bases between. This CDR3 reads CASTDGTLDNEQFF. Here the CDR3 DNA reads TGTGCCAGCACCGACGGGACGTTAGACAATGAGCAGTTCTTC.

The CDR3 sequence: CASSAGQGIDEQFF. DNA of the CDR3: TGTGCCAGCTCAGCGGGACAGGGTATCGATGAGCAGTTCTTC. This sequence joins TRBV18 and TRBJ2-1; 9 nucleotides agree with TRBD1. From germline, CDR1 is KGHSH and CDR2 LQKENI. V lost 5 bases and J lost 8; bases outside the gene matches: 7. The CDR3 spans 14 residues. Full variable domain (missing parts from reference TRBV18 and TRBJ2-1): NAGVMQNPRHLVRRRGQEARLRCSPMKGHSHVYWYRQLPEEGLKFMVYLQKENIIDESGMPKERFSAEFPKEGPSILRIQQVVRGDSAAYFCASSAGQGIDEQFFGPGTRLTVL.

The gene calls are TRBV4-3 and TRBJ2-2, with no clear D. V was clipped by 3 bases and J by 9 bases, with 11 bases between them. The length of the CDR3 is 13 residues. Germline V gene sequence: CDR1 LGHNA, CDR2 YSLEER. CDR3 coding DNA: TGCGCCAGCAGCCAGGAGCCCTCCCGGGAGCTGTTTTTT. This codes for CASSQEPSRELFF.

This clonotype showed up just a few times. The V and J genes are TRBV6-2 or TRBV6-3 and TRBJ1-5, with D possibly matching TRBD1 (6 bases). The CDR3 totals 13 residues. With 8 bases removed from V and 3 bases from J, the gap between germline ends came to 11 bases. CDR1 and CDR2 from the germline V gene are MNHEY and SVGEGT. DNA for the CDR3: TGTGCCAGCGCCTACAGGGACAATCAGCCCCAGCATTTT. It specifies CASAYRDNQPQHF.

The chain recombines TRBV28 with TRBJ2-1; D may be TRBD1 (6 bases). The CDR3 totals 14 residues. V dropped 8 bases and J dropped 6 bases, with 17 bases sitting between them. Per the germline V gene, CDR1 is MDHEN and CDR2 is SYDVKM. The CDR3, as DNA: TGTGCCAGCCGAGGGGGACCCAAGCGCAATGAGCAGTTCTTC. It yields the protein CASRGGPKRNEQFF.

The chain joins TRBV29-1 to TRBJ2-5, with TRBD1 identical over 8 bases. The CDR3 covers 14 residues. V lost 1 base, J lost 1 base, and 2 bases stayed unmatched. Germline values: CDR1 SQVTM, CDR2 ANQGSEA. CDR3 in amino acids: CSVEGQGPQETQYF. CDR3 DNA sequence: TGCAGCGTTGAAGGACAGGGGCCCCAAGAGACCCAGTACTTC.

This sequence joins TRBV7-2 and TRBJ2-1; 11 nucleotides align to TRBD1. The V segment lost 1 base and the J segment 1 base; nucleotides outside the gene matches: 0. This CDR3 has 16 residues. The germline V gene encodes CDR1 SGHTA and CDR2 FQGNSA. CDR3 protein: CASSLGDRGSYNEQFF. The CDR3 DNA sequence: TGTGCCAGCAGCTTAGGGGACAGGGGGTCCTACAATGAGCAGTTCTTC.

This chain joins TRBV12-3 or TRBV12-4 and TRBJ1-1; 7 bases agree with TRBD1. V lost 6 bases and J lost 1; bases outside the gene matches: 2. The length of the CDR3 is 13 residues. CDR3 sequence: CASRGQRNTEAFF. DNA for the CDR3: TGTGCCAGCAGGGGACAGCGGAACACTGAAGCTTTCTTT.

The gene calls are TRBV20-1 and TRBJ1-5; D uncertain. Trimming took off 6 bases at V and 0 bases at J, with 15 bases between the two ends. The germline gives CDR1 DFQATT, CDR2 SNEGSKA (reference sequence). The CDR3 totals 15 residues. This chain's CDR3 is CSAHPTESSNQPQHF. CDR3 sequence (DNA): TGCAGTGCACACCCGACGGAAAGTAGCAATCAGCCCCAGCATTTT.